This passage covers 10 T cell receptor beta chains from one sample sequenced in a study of cytomegalovirus exposure and HLA in healthy donors. The study ran its PCR with 60 Vbeta and 13 Jbeta primers. Assay: immunoSEQ multiplex PCR; the TCRdb copy retains only in-frame clones and omits some. This table has 150,000 to 200,000 clones, around 85% appearing once. Sequences were obtained from PBMCs. These receptors came from a man aged 18-30 years in good health and CMV-seronegative.

Here the CDR3 reads CASSQDLGLRGSPLHF. The CDR3 DNA reads as TGCGCCAGCAGCCAAGATCTGGGGCTCAGGGGTTCACCCCTCCACTTT. V usage is TRBV4-3 and J usage is TRBJ1-6; D may be TRBD1 (6 bases). Per the germline V gene, CDR1 is LGHNA and CDR2 is YSLEER. V gave up 0 bases and J gave up 9 bases, with 15 bases separating them. CDR3 size: 16 residues.

This rearrangement joins TRBV7-2 to TRBJ2-5, with TRBD1 identical over 8 bases. This CDR3 comprises 16 residues. Per the germline V gene, CDR1 is SGHTA and CDR2 is FQGNSA. V gave up 5 bases and J gave up 4 bases; unmatched junction bases: 12. The CDR3, as DNA: TGTGCCAGCAGCATATGGACGGTGGGACAGGCAGAGACCCAGTACTTC. As protein: CASSIWTVGQAETQYF.

V gene TRBV5-8 combines with J gene TRBJ1-1; D gene unclear. Germline-derived CDR1 and CDR2 are SGHTS and YDEGEE. This CDR3 has 16 amino acids. The V gene lost 2 bases and the J gene lost 4 bases, with 18 bases spanning the gap. The CDR3 loop is CASSLGSLPGGTEAFF. The DNA of the CDR3 is TGTGCCAGCAGCTTAGGGTCGCTCCCGGGAGGCACTGAAGCTTTCTTT.

This clone showed up just once. The CDR3 region has the DNA TGTGCCAGTACCTCTACGGACAGGGTCGGAAACAATGAGCAGTTCTTC. It specifies CASTSTDRVGNNEQFF. This chain connects TRBV28 to TRBJ2-1; 8 nucleotides agree with TRBD1. V shed 9 bases and J 5 bases; nucleotides not matched to a gene: 15. This CDR3 spans 16 amino acids. In germline, CDR1 is MDHEN, CDR2 SYDVKM.

The chain employs TRBV7-2 and TRBJ2-2; TRBD2 agrees at 12 bases. Germline V CDR1 and CDR2: SGHTA, FQGNSA. V trimming: 2 bases; J trimming: 6 bases; junction bases outside the gene matches: 7. This CDR3 is 17 amino acids long. In DNA form, the CDR3 reads TGTGCCAGCAGCTTACGACTAGCGGGAGTAGGGGCCGGGGAGCTGTTTTTT. This translates into CASSLRLAGVGAGELFF.

The genes are TRBV5-6 and TRBJ1-5; possible D gene TRBD1, 6 bases. The V end was cut by 3 bases, the J end by 1 base, with 14 bases between. CDR3 length: 16 residues. CDR1 and CDR2 from the germline V gene are SGHDT and YYEEEE. As DNA, the CDR3 is TGTGCCAGCAGCTGGCGTAAAACAGGGAGCAATCAGCCCCAGCATTTT. This translates into CASSWRKTGSNQPQHF.

A word on this clone: Other DNA sequences in the sample encode the same CDR3. The chain uses TRBV9 and TRBJ2-2, with 7 bases lining up with TRBD2. J gave up 4 bases and V 0 bases, and 0 bases lay outside the gene matches. CDR3 size: 14 residues. CDR1 is SGDLS, CDR2 YYNGEE, per germline. The CDR3 coding sequence is TGTGCCAGCAGCGTAGGGGGGGGCACCGGGGAGCTGTTTTTT. As protein: CASSVGGGTGELFF.

V usage is TRBV19 and J usage is TRBJ1-1; possible D gene TRBD1, 6 bases. Per the germline V gene, CDR1 is LNHDA and CDR2 is SQIVND (reference sequence). The CDR3 spans 14 residues. The V end was cut by 3 bases, the J end by 1 base, with 9 bases between. CDR3 sequence (DNA): TGTGCCAGTAGTATCGACAGGAGGAACACTGAAGCTTTCTTT. Its protein product is CASSIDRRNTEAFF.

The count of this clone is one. V gene TRBV9 combines with J gene TRBJ2-3, with TRBD2 matching 7 bases. Germline assignment: CDR1 SGDLS and CDR2 YYNGEE. The CDR3 is 17 amino acids. After removal of 0 bases from V and 4 bases from J, the junction contained 11 bases not matched to a gene. The CDR3 DNA sequence: TGTGCCAGCAGCGTAGCTCGGTCTCGGGGGGAGCCAGATACGCAGTATTTT. Translating gives CASSVARSRGEPDTQYF.

The gene calls are TRBV5-1 and TRBJ1-5, with D maybe TRBD1 (5 bases). Trimming pared 2 bases from V and 5 bases from J, leaving 14 bases between. The germline V gene encodes CDR1 SGHRS and CDR2 YFSETQ. The CDR3 totals 15 residues. As DNA, the CDR3 is TGCGCCAGCAGCTTAGGACCCGGAGGGGATCAGCCCCAGCATTTT. Encoded protein: CASSLGPGGDQPQHF. Drawing the rest from reference TRBV5-1 and TRBJ1-5, the complete variable domain is KAGVTQTPRYLIKTRGQQVTLSCSPISGHRSVSWYQQTPGQGLQFLFEYFSETQRNKGNFPGRFSGRQFSNSRSEMNVSTLELGDSALYLCASSLGPGGDQPQHFGDGTRLSIL.